This T cell receptor beta chain is from a study of blood T cells in healthy people across ages. This clonotype was seen a few times. Using a J-beta primer mix together with a sample-barcoded 5' primer, a second PCR was run for about 6 to 12 cycles. TCRdb re-called the 5' RACE reads through MiXCR, storing one row per CDR3 protein. The sample yields 1.5 million to 2 million distinct CDR3 sequences, 40% to 55% seen once. The length of the CDR3 is 15 residues. Germline CDR1 and CDR2: MGHRA and YSYEKL. V shed 4 bases and J shed 1 base, with 13 bases lying between them. The rearrangement links TRBV4-1 to TRBJ2-5; D is undetermined. The TCR was taken from a woman aged 35 to 49 in good health. Sequenced: blood. The CDR3 DNA reads as TGCGCCAGCAGCCCGAGTGGTCGATTCCAAGAGACCCAGTACTTC. Its protein is CASSPSGRFQETQYF.